This T cell receptor beta chain is from a study of cytomegalovirus exposure and HLA in healthy donors. PCR used 60 Vbeta primers and 13 Jbeta primers. Sequencing used immunoSEQ multiplex PCR; TCRdb keeps in-frame clones, though not all of them. The top ten clones hold around 1.8% of a sample with 120,000 to 150,000 clones, more than 60% of them seen once. This clone has a handful of counts. This CDR3 has 14 amino acids. V lost 2 bases and J lost 4, with 13 bases in between. The germline V gene encodes CDR1 SGHNT and CDR2 YYREEE (reference sequence). The V gene is TRBV5-4, the J gene TRBJ2-7, with a tentative D call TRBD1 (6 bases). The specimen was PBMCs. The sequence derives from a male donor in good health and CMV-seronegative. The CDR3 DNA sequence: TGTGCCAGCAGCTTTATGGGGGCGCGGTACGAGCAGTACTTC. It specifies CASSFMGARYEQYF.